This T cell receptor (beta chain) was obtained from a study of blood T cells in healthy people across ages. Sample donors were healthy Caucasian individuals that came from Russia, aged roughly 6 to 100. Isolated per sample were at least 6.5 million PBMCs. Every sample gave at least 5 micrograms of total RNA when it was extracted. V was clipped by 1 base and J by 5 bases; unmatched bases: 12. This CDR3 is built from 18 residues. Per germline, CDR1 MDHEN and CDR2 SYDVKM. With a J-beta primer mix and a sample-barcoded 5' primer, a second PCR ran about 7 to 12 cycles. All samples gave at least 2.5 million CDR3-containing paired-end reads. Using its own MiXCR run on the 5' RACE reads, TCRdb lists one record per CDR3 protein. The data show 790,000 or so distinct CDR3 sequences, roughly 46% seen once.

The source is an elderly man in good health. The specimen was blood. The V gene is TRBV28, the J gene TRBJ1-5; TRBD1 matches at 9 bases. The CDR3 DNA reads TGTGCCAGCAGTTTATTGGGGGGGGGGACAGGGTTATATCAGCCCCAGCATTTT. As protein: CASSLLGGGTGLYQPQHF.